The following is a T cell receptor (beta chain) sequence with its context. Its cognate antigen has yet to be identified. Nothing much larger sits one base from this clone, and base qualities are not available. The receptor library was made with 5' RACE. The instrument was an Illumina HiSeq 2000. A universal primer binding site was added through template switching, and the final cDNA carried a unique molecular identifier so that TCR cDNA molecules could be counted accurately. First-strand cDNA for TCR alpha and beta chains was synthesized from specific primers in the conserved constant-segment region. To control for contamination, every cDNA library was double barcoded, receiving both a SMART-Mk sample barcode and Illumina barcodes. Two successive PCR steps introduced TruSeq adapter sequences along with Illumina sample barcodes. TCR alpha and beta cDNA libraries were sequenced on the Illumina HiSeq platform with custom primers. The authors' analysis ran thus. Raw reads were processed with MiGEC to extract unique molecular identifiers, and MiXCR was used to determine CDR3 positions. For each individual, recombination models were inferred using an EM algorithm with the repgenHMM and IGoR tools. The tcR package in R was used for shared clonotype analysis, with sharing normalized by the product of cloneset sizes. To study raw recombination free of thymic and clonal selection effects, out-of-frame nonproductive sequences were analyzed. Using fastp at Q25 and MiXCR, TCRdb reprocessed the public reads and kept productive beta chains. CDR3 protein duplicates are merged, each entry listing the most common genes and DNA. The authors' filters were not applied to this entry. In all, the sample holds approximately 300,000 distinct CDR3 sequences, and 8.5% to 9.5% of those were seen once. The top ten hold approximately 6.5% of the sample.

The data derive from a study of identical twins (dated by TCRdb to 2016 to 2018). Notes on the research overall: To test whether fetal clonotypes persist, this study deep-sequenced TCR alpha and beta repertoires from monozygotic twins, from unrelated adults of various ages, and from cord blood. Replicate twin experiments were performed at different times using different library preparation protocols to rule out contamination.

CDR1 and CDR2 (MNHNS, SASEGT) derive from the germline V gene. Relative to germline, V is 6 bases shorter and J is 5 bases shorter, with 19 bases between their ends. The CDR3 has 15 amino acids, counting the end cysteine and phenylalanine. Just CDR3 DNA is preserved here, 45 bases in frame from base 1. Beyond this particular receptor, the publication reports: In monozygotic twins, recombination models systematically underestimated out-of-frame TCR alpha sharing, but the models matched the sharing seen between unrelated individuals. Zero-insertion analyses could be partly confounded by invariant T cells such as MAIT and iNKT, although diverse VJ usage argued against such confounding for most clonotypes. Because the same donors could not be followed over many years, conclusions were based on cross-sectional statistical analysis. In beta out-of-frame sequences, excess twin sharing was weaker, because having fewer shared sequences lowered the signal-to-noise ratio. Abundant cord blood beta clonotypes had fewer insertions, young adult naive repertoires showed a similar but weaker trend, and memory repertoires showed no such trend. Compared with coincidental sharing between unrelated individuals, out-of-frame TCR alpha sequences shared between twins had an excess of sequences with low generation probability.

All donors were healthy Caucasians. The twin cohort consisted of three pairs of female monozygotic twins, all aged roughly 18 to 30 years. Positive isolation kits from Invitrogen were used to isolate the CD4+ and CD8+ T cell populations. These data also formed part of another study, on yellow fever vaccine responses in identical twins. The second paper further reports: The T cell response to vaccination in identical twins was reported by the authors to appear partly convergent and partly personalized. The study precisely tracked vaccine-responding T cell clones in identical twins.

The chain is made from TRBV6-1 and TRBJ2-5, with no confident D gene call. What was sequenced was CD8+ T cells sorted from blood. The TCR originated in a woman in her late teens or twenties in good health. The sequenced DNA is TGTGCCAGCAGCACCGGGTCCGAGCTGTTCGAGACCCAGTACTTC. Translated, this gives CASSTGSELFETQYF.